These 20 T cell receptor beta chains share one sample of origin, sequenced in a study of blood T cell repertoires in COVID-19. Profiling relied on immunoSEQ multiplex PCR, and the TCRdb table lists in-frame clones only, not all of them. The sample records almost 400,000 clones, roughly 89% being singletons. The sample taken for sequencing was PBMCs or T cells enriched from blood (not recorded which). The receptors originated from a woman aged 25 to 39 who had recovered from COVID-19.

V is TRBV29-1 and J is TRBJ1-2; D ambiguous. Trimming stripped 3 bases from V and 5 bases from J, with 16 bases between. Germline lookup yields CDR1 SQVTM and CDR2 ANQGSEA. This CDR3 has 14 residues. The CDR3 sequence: CSVDQVAGLYGYTF. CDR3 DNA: TGCAGCGTTGACCAAGTTGCCGGTTTATATGGCTACACCTTC.

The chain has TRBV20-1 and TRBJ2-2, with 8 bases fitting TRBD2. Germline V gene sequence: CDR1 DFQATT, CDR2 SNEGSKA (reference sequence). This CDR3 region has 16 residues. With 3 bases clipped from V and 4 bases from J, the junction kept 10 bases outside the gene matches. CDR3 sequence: CSASSLVAGPTGELFF. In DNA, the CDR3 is TGCAGTGCTAGTTCGTTGGTAGCGGGACCCACCGGGGAGCTGTTTTTT.

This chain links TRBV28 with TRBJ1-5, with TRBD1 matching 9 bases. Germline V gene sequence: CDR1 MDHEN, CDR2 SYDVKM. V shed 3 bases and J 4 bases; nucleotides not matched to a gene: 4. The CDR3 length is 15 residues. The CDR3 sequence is CASSLGTGKNQPQHF. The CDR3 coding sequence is TGTGCCAGCAGTTTGGGGACAGGGAAAAATCAGCCCCAGCATTTT.

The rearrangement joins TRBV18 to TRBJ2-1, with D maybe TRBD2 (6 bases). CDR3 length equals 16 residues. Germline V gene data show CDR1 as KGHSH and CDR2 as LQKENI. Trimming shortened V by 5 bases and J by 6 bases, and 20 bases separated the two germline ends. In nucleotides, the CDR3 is TGTGCCAGCTCATCCCGGGCTAGCGTGAACTCCAATGAGCAGTTCTTC. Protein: CASSSRASVNSNEQFF.

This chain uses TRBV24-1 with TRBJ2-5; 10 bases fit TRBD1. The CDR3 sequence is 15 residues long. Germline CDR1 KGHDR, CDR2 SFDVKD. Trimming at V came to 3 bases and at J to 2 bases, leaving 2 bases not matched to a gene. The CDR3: CATSDGGQGQETQYF. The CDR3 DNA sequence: TGTGCCACCAGTGATGGGGGACAGGGGCAAGAGACCCAGTACTTC.

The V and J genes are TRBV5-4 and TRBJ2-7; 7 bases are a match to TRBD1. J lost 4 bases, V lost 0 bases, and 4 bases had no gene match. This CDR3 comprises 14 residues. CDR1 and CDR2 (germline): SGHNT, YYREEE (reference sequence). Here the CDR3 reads CASSLGGGGYEQYF. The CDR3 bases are TGTGCCAGCAGCTTGGGAGGGGGCGGGTACGAGCAGTACTTC.

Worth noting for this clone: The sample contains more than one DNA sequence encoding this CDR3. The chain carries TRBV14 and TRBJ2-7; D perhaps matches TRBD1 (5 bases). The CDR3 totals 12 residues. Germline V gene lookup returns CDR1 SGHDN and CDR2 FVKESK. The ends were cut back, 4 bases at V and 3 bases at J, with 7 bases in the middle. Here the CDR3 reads CASSRQSYEQYF. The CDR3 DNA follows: TGTGCCAGCAGCCGACAGAGCTACGAGCAGTACTTC.

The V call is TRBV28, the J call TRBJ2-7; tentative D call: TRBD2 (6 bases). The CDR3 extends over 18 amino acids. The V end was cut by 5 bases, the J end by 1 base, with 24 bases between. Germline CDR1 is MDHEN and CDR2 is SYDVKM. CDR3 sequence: CASSPNIGGTTLSYEQYF. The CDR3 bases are TGTGCCAGCAGTCCTAACATTGGAGGGACGACGCTGTCCTACGAGCAGTACTTC.

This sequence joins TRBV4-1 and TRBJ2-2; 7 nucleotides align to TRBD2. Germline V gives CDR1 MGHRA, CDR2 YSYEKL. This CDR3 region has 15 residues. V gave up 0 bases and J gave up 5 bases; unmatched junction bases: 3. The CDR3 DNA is TGCGCCAGCAGCCAAGACGGTAGCGGGACCGGGGAGCTGTTTTTT. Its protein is CASSQDGSGTGELFF.

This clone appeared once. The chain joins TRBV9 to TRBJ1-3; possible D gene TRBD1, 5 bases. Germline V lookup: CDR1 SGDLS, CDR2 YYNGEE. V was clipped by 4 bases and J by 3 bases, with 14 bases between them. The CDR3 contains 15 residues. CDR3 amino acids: CASSPRGGNGNTIYF. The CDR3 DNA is TGTGCCAGCAGCCCCCGGGGGGGGAATGGAAACACCATATATTTT.

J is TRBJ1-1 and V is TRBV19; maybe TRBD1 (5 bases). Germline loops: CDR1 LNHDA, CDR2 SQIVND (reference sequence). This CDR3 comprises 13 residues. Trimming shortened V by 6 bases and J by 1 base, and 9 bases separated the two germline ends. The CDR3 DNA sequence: TGTGCCAGTAGGGACACAGCGAACACTGAAGCTTTCTTT. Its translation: CASRDTANTEAFF.

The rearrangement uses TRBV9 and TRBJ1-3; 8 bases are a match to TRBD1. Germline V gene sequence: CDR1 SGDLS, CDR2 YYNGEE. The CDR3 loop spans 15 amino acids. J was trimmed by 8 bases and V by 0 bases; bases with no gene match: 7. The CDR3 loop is CASSVADRARDTIYF. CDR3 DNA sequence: TGTGCCAGCAGCGTAGCGGACAGGGCAAGAGACACCATATATTTT.

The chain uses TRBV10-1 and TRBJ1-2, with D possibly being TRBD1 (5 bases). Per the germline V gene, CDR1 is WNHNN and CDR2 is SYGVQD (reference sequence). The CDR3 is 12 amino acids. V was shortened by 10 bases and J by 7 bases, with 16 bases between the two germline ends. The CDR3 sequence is CATSPGICGYTF. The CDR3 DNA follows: TGCGCCACCTCGCCAGGGATTTGTGGCTACACCTTC.

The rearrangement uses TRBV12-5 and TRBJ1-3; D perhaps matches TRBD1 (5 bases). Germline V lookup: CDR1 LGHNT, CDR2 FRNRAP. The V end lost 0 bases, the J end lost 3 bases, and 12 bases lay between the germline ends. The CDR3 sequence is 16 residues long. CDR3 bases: TGTGCTAGTGGTTTGGTAGACAGATCGTATGGAAACACCATATATTTT. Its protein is CASGLVDRSYGNTIYF.

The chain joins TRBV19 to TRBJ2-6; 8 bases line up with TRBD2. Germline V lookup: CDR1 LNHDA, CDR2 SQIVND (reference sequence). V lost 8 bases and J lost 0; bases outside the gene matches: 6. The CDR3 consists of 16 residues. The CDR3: CASRTSGSSGANVLTF. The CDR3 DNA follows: TGTGCCAGTCGAACTAGCGGAAGCTCTGGGGCCAACGTCCTGACTTTC.

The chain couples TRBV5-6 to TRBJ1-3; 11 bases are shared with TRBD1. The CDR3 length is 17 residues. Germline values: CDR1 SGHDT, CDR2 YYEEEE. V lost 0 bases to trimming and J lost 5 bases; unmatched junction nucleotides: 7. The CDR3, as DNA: TGTGCCAGCAGCTTGGCGTATGGGGACAGGGGGAGAAACACCATATATTTT. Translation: CASSLAYGDRGRNTIYF.

This chain's CDR3 is CASSTTGVNYGYTF. CDR3 in DNA: TGTGCCAGCAGCACGACAGGGGTTAACTATGGCTACACCTTC. V and J are TRBV5-6 and TRBJ1-2, with 8 bases fitting TRBD1. The CDR3 runs 14 residues. Germline trimming cut 4 bases from V and 1 base from J; bases unmatched to any gene: 3. Germline V gene sequence: CDR1 SGHDT, CDR2 YYEEEE.

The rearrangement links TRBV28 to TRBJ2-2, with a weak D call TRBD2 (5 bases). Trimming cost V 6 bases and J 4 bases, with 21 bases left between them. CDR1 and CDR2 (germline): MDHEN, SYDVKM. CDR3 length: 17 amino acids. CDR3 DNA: TGTGCCAGCAGAAGGGATATGGATGGGCGGGTCACCGGGGAGCTGTTTTTT. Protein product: CASRRDMDGRVTGELFF.

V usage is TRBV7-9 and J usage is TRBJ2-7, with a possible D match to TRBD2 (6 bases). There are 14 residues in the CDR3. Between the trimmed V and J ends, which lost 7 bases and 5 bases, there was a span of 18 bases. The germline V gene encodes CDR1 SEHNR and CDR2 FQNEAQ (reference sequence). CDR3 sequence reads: CASIPGLGSDEQYF. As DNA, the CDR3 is TGTGCCAGCATCCCGGGACTTGGAAGCGACGAGCAGTACTTC.

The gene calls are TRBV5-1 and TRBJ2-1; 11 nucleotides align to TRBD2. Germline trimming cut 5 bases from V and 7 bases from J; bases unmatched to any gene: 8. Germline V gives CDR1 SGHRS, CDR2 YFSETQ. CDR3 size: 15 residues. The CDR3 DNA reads TGCGCCAGCAGACTAGCGGGAGTAACGAGGAATGAGCAGTTCTTC. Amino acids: CASRLAGVTRNEQFF.